This T cell receptor (beta chain) was obtained from a study of blood T cell repertoires in COVID-19. Study in general: Samples of COVID-19 (acute and convalescent) were obtained from the United States, Italy and Spain. PBMCs, B-cell-depleted T cells, or T cells were the source of the cDNA or gDNA that made up the material.

Germline CDR1 and CDR2: SGHNT and YENEEA. CDR3 size: 15 residues. Trimming took 2 bases from V and 4 from J, leaving 15 bases between them. Authors' processing steps: From reference gene primer amplification, estimates of nucleated cell counts were derived. Method: immunoSEQ multiplex PCR; TCRdb's copy keeps in-frame clones and lacks some. The V and J calls and clone size are taken from that table; D and trimming were inferred from the DNA. This table has 150,000 to 200,000 clones, 80% to 90% appearing once. The source is a young woman who had recovered from COVID-19. The sequencing input was peripheral blood. This chain joins TRBV11-3 and TRBJ2-7, with D tentatively TRBD1 (6 bases). The CDR3 region is CASSLRGNSGYEQYF. The CDR3 DNA reads as TGTGCCAGCAGCTTAAGGGGGAATAGTGGTTACGAGCAGTACTTC.